Following are 3 T cell receptor beta chains from one sample sequenced in a study of blood T cell repertoires in COVID-19. Some clones are missing from TCRdb's copy, which holds only in-frame ones; the method was immunoSEQ multiplex PCR. The sample includes some 200,000 clones, 84% of them seen just once. Sequencing was carried out using peripheral blood. Receptors were obtained from an elderly woman with COVID-19, enrolled during active disease.

The chain uses TRBV3-1 (or the pseudogene TRBV3-2) and TRBJ2-7; 10 bases agree with TRBD1. Per the germline V gene, CDR1 is LGHDT and CDR2 is YNNKEL (reference sequence). The V gene end was trimmed by 2 bases and the J gene end by 2 bases; junction bases not matched to a gene: 6. The CDR3 has 16 amino acids. CDR3 amino acids: CASSQLGQGRPYEQYF. The CDR3 coding sequence is TGTGCCAGCAGCCAATTGGGACAGGGGAGACCCTACGAGCAGTACTTC.

This clone was counted only a few times. Written as DNA, the CDR3 is TGTGCCAGCGCGCCTGCGGGGGGGAGCGAGCAGTACTTC. Its translation: CASAPAGGSEQYF. V is TRBV28 and J is TRBJ2-7, with 9 positions matching TRBD2. J lost 6 bases, V lost 8 bases, and 8 bases had no gene match. The CDR3 has 13 amino acids. Germline V gene lookup returns CDR1 MDHEN and CDR2 SYDVKM.

The chain recombines TRBV5-1 with TRBJ1-1; possible D gene TRBD1, 5 bases. The CDR3 runs 14 residues. Trimming removed 0 bases from V and 4 bases from J, with 10 bases in between. The germline V gene has CDR1 SGHRS and CDR2 YFSETQ. The CDR3 region has the DNA TGCGCCAGCAGCTTGGATGGGGGGAGCACTGAAGCTTTCTTT. Translation gives CASSLDGGSTEAFF.